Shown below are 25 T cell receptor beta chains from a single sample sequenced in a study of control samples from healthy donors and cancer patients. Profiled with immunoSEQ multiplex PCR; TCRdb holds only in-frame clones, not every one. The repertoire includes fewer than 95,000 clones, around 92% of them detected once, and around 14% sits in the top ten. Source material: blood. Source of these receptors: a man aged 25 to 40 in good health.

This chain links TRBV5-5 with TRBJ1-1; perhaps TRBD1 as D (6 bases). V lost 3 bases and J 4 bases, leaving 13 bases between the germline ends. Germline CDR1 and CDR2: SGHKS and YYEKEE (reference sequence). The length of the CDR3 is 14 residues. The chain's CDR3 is CASSYRVGSTEAFF. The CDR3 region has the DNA TGTGCCAGCAGCTACAGGGTGGGAAGCACTGAAGCTTTCTTT.

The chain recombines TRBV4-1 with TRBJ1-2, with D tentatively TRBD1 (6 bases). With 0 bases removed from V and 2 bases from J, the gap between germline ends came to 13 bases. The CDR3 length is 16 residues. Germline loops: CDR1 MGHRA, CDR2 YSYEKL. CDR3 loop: CASSQDSSRGNYGYTF. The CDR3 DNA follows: TGCGCCAGCAGCCAAGACTCCTCAAGGGGGAACTATGGCTACACCTTC.

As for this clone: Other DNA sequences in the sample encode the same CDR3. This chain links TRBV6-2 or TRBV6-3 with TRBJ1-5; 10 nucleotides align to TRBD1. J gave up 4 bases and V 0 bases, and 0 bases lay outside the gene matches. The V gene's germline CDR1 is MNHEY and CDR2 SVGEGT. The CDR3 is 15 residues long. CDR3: CASSYSGQGNQPQHF. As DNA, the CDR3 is TGTGCCAGCAGTTACTCGGGACAGGGGAATCAGCCCCAGCATTTT.

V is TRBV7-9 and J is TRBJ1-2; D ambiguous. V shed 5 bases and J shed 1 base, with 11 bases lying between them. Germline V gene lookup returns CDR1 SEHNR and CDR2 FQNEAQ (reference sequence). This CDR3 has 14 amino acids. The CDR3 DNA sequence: TGTGCCAGCAGCCAGGACCGAAATAACTATGGCTACACCTTC. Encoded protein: CASSQDRNNYGYTF.

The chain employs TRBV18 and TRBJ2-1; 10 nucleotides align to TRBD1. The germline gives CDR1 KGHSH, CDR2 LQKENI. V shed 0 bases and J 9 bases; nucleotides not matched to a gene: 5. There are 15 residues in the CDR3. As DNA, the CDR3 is TGTGCCAGCTCACCACCGGGACAGGGGATGGGTGAGCAGTTCTTC. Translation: CASSPPGQGMGEQFF.

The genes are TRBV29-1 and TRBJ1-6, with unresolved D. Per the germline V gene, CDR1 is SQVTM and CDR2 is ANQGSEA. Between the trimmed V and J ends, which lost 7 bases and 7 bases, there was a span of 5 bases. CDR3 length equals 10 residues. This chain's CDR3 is CSALNSPLHF. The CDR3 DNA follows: TGCAGCGCTTTAAATTCACCCCTCCACTTT.

The chain's CDR3 is CASSLGRAGTEAFF. DNA of the CDR3: TGCGCCAGCAGCTTGGGCCGGGCGGGCACTGAAGCTTTCTTT. The chain combines TRBV5-1 with TRBJ1-1; D uncertain. This CDR3 has 14 residues. Germline CDR1 SGHRS, CDR2 YFSETQ. V dropped 0 bases and J dropped 4 bases, with 10 bases sitting between them.

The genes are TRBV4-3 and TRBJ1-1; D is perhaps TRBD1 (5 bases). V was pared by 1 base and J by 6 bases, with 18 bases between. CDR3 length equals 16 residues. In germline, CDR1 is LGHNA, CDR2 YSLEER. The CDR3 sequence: CASSQVPQGNVAEAFF. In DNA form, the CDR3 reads TGCGCCAGCAGCCAAGTCCCTCAGGGTAACGTCGCTGAAGCTTTCTTT.

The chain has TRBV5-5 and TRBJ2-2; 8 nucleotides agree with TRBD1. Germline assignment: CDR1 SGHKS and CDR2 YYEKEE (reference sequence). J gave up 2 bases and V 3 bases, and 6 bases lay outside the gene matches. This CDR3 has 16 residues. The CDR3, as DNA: TGTGCCAGCAGCTGGGGACAGGAGGGAAACACCGGGGAGCTGTTTTTT. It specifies CASSWGQEGNTGELFF. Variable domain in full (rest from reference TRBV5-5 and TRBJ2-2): DAGVTQSPTHLIKTRGQQVTLRCSPISGHKSVSWYQQVLGQGPQFIFQYYEKEERGRGNFPDRFSARQFPNYSSELNVNALLLGDSALYLCASSWGQEGNTGELFFGEGSRLTVL.

The CDR3 reads CASSKGDYQPQHF. CDR3 nucleotide sequence: TGTGCCAGTAGTAAGGGGGACTATCAGCCCCAGCATTTT. This chain joins TRBV19 and TRBJ1-5, with D perhaps matching TRBD1 (6 bases). V dropped 4 bases and J dropped 5 bases, with 9 bases sitting between them. Germline CDR1 and CDR2: LNHDA and SQIVND (reference sequence). This CDR3 is built from 13 residues. Based on the CDR3 plus reference TRBV19 and TRBJ1-5, the full variable domain is DGGITQSPKYLFRKEGQNVTLSCEQNLNHDAMYWYRQDPGQGLRLIYYSQIVNDFQKGDIAEGYSVSREKKESFPLTVTSAQKNPTAFYLCASSKGDYQPQHFGDGTRLSIL.

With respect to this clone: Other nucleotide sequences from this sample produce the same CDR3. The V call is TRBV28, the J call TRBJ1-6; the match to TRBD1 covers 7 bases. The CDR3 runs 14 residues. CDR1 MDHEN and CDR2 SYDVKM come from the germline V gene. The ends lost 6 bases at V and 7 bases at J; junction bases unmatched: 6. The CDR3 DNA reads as TGTGCCAGCAGCCGCGACAGGGCCAATTCACCCCTCCACTTT. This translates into CASSRDRANSPLHF.

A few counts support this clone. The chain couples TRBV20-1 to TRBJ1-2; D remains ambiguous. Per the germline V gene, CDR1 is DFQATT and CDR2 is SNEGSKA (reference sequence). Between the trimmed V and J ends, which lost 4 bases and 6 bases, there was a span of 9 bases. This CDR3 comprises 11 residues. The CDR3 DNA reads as TGCAGTGCTACTGAAAGGGATGGCTACACCTTC. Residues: CSATERDGYTF.

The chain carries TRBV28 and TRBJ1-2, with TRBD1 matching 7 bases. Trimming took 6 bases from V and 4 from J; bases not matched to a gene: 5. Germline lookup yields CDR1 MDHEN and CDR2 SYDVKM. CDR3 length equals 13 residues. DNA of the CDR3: TGTGCCAGCAGCCTGACAGGGATCTATGGCTACACCTTC. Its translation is CASSLTGIYGYTF.

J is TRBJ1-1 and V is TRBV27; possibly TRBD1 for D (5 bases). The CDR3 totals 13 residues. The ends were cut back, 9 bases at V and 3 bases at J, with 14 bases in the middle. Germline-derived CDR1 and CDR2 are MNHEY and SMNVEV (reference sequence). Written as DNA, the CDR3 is TGTGCCAGTAGCTTAGGGGTAGACACTGAAGCTTTCTTT. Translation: CASSLGVDTEAFF.

The CDR3 nucleotides are TGCGCCAGCACGGAAAACTATGGCTACACCTTC. Translated, it gives CASTENYGYTF. The rearrangement joins TRBV10-1 to TRBJ1-2, with unresolved D. V lost 7 bases and J 2 bases, leaving 5 bases between the germline ends. The CDR3 has 11 residues. Germline loops: CDR1 WNHNN, CDR2 SYGVQD (reference sequence).

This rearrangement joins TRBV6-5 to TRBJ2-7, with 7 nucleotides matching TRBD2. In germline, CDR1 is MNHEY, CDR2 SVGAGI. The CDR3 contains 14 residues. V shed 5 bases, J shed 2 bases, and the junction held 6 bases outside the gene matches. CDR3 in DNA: TGTGCCAGCAGTCTGCTAGCGGTGGCCTACGAGCAGTACTTC. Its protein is CASSLLAVAYEQYF.

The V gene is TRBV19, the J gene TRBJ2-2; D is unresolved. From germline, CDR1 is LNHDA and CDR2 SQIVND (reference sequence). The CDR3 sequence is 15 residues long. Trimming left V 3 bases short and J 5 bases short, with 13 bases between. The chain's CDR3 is CASSILRVTTGELFF. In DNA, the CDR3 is TGTGCCAGTAGTATTCTCCGGGTTACGACCGGGGAGCTGTTTTTT.

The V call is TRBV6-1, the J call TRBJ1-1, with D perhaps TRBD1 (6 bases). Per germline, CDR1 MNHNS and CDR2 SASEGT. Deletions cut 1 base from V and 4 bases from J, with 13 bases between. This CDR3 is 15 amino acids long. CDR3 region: CASSEDGGLGTEAFF. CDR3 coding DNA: TGTGCCAGCAGTGAAGATGGGGGGCTGGGCACTGAAGCTTTCTTT.

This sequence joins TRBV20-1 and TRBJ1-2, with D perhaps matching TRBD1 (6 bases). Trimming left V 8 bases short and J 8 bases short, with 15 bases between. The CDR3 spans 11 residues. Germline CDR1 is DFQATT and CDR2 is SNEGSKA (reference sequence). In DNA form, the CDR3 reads TGCAGTACTTACAGGGTGGGCGGCTACACCTTC. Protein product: CSTYRVGGYTF.

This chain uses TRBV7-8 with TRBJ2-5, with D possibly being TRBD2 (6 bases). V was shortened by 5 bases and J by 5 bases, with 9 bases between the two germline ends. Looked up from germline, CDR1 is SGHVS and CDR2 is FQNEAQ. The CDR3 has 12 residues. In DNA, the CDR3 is TGTGCCAGCAGCCCGAGCGGGGAGACCCAGTACTTC. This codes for CASSPSGETQYF.

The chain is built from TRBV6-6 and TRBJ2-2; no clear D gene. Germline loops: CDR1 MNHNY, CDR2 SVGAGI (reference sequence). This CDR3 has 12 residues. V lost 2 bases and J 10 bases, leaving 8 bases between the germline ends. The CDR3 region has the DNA TGTGCCAGCAGTTACCCATCACTGGAGCTGTTTTTT. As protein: CASSYPSLELFF.

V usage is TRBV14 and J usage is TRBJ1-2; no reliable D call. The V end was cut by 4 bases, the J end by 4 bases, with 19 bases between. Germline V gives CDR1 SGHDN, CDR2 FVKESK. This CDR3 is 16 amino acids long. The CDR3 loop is CASSPPSADPLYGYTF. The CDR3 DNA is TGTGCCAGCAGCCCCCCCAGCGCCGACCCCCTCTATGGCTACACCTTC.

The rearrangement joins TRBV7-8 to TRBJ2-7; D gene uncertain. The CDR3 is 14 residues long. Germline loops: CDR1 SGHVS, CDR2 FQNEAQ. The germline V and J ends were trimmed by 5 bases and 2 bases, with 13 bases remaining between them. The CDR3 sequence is CASSPNSLAYEQYF. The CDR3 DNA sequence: TGTGCCAGCAGCCCGAACTCCCTTGCCTACGAGCAGTACTTC.

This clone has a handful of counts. CDR3 DNA: TGTGCCAGCAGTTCCCCTCCCCGCACCACCTACGAGCAGTACTTC. Protein product: CASSSPPRTTYEQYF. The chain couples TRBV28 to TRBJ2-7, with D unclear. Looked up from germline, CDR1 is MDHEN and CDR2 is SYDVKM. V lost 4 bases and J 2 bases, leaving 15 bases between the germline ends. The CDR3 covers 15 residues.

CDR3 region: CASSAGFGVGQETQYF. For the CDR3, the DNA is TGTGCCAGCAGCGCGGGGTTCGGGGTCGGCCAAGAGACCCAGTACTTC. The chain carries TRBV9 and TRBJ2-5; TRBD2 is a possible D gene (5 bases). CDR1 is SGDLS and CDR2 is YYNGEE in the germline V gene. Between the trimmed V and J ends, which lost 3 bases and 1 base, there was a span of 16 bases. CDR3 length equals 16 residues.